The T cell receptor (beta chain) under discussion was sequenced for a study of stem cell transplantation in POMP-related autoinflammatory disease. Study-level background: The study hypothesized thymoproteasome defects skew the TRB repertoire via impaired CD8+ selection.

Concerning this clone itself: Its antigen is not identified.

There are 15 residues in the CDR3. Germline V CDR1 and CDR2: SNHLY, FYNNEI. V was clipped by 2 bases and J by 0 bases, with 10 bases between them. PRAID combined immunodeficiency and autoinflammation. Whole-study results and caveats: Patients with PRAID showed a restricted number of unique TRB V-J gene pairings. PRAID patients trended toward lower TRB diversity and higher clonality in all analyzed T-cell subsets.

Libraries were prepared by immunoSEQ multiplex PCR; TCRdb keeps only in-frame clonotypes and omits some of them. The repertoire holds about 4,900 clones, about 92% seen once, with 2% to 3% in the top ten. The starting material was CD8+ T cells from PBMCs, obtained after stem cell transplantation. The TCR sequence derives from a human patient with POMP-related autoinflammation and immune dysregulation (PRAID). Some T cells may be supplied by the graft donor. The chain uses TRBV2 and TRBJ1-1; perhaps TRBD1 as D (6 bases). DNA of the CDR3: TGTGCCAGCAGTGAACACAGGGTGGTGAACACTGAAGCTTTCTTT. Amino acid sequence: CASSEHRVVNTEAFF.